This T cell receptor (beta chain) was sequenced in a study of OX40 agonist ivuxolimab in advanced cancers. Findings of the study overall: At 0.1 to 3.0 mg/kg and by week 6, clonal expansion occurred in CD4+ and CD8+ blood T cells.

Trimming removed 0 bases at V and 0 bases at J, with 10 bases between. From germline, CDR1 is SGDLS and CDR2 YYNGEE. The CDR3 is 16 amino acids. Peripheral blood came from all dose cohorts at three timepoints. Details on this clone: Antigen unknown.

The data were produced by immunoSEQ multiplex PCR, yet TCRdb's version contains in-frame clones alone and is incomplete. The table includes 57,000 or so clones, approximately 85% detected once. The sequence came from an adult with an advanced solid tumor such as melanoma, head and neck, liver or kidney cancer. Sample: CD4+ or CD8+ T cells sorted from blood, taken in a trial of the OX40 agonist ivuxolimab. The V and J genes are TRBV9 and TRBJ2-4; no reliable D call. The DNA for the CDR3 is TGTGCCAGCAGCGTAGAGAGACAACGAGCCAAAAACATTCAGTACTTC. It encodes CASSVERQRAKNIQYF.